One and the same sample provided the 7 T cell receptor beta chains below, sequenced in a study of beta chain features in type 1 diabetes. Study outcomes and limitations: Type 1 diabetes patients had moderately but significantly shorter TCRB CDR3s in all four CD4+ subsets.

Expressed TCRB transcripts got sequenced, as all isolated RNA was reverse transcribed. Using immunoSEQ multiplex PCR, the repertoire was profiled, and TCRdb retains in-frame clones only, with some absent. The data show around 160,000 clones, 9% to 10% seen once. Their antigens are not known. The material sequenced was central memory CD4+ T cells from blood. The origin of the receptors is a woman in her twenties or thirties with type 1 diabetes.

This clone was picked up a small number of times. The V call is TRBV2, the J call TRBJ2-5; 7 nucleotides align to TRBD1. This CDR3 has 13 amino acids. Per the germline V gene, CDR1 is SNHLY and CDR2 is FYNNEI. V dropped 7 bases and J dropped 7; count of bases not matched to a gene: 9. Here the CDR3 DNA reads TGTGCCAGCACGAACAGGGGCCCCGGGACCCAGTACTTC. This sequence encodes CASTNRGPGTQYF.

This clone showed up just a few times. J is TRBJ2-3 and V is TRBV18; no reliable D call. Trimming cost V 2 bases and J 10 bases, with 7 bases left between them. The CDR3 is 11 amino acids. Germline lookup yields CDR1 KGHSH and CDR2 LQKENI. CDR3 sequence reads: CASSPERAQYF. The CDR3 nucleotides read TGTGCCAGCTCACCAGAACGGGCGCAGTATTTT.

This clone was seen only a few times. V and J are TRBV9 and TRBJ2-3; 7 bases align to TRBD2. Germline V gene data show CDR1 as SGDLS and CDR2 as YYNGEE. The CDR3 is made up of 15 amino acids. J gave up 4 bases and V 5 bases, and 10 bases lay outside the gene matches. The CDR3 region has the DNA TGTGCCAGCAGAGCCGGCACTAGCGACGCAGATACGCAGTATTTT. Protein: CASRAGTSDADTQYF. The full variable domain, its missing parts supplied by reference TRBV9 and TRBJ2-3, is DSGVTQTPKHLITATGQRVTLRCSPRSGDLSVYWYQQSLDQGLQFLIQYYNGEERAKGNILERFSAQQFPDLHSELNLSSLELGDSALYFCASRAGTSDADTQYFGPGTRLTVL.

This clone has just a few counts. This chain connects TRBV13 to TRBJ2-5, with D possibly being TRBD1 (5 bases). This CDR3 has 14 residues. In germline, CDR1 is PRHDT, CDR2 FYEKMQ (reference sequence). V lost 5 bases, J lost 5 bases, and 15 bases lay in between. The CDR3 loop is CASSDRRGGETQYF. In DNA form, the CDR3 reads TGTGCCAGCAGCGATCGAAGGGGTGGGGAGACCCAGTACTTC.

The genes are TRBV7-9 and TRBJ2-1; perhaps TRBD2 as D (6 bases). This CDR3 has 16 residues. Germline lookup yields CDR1 SEHNR and CDR2 FQNEAQ (reference sequence). The V end was cut by 2 bases, the J end by 7 bases, with 18 bases between. CDR3 coding DNA: TGTGCCAGCAGCTTAATAACGGGAGAAGCTCGGAATGAGCAGTTCTTC. Protein: CASSLITGEARNEQFF.

The chain combines TRBV10-3 with TRBJ1-1, with TRBD1 identical over 7 bases. The junction had 5 bases not matched to a gene; V was cut back by 8 bases and J by 8 bases. This CDR3 is built from 11 residues. The germline CDR1 and CDR2 sequences are ENHRY and SYGVKD. CDR3 bases: TGTGCCATCGACCGACAGGGCGAAGCTTTCTTT. It is translated as CAIDRQGEAFF.

This clone was observed a handful of times. V gene TRBV5-1 combines with J gene TRBJ2-1; D may be TRBD1 (6 bases). The V gene lost 7 bases and the J gene lost 5 bases, with 19 bases spanning the gap. The CDR3 consists of 15 residues. The V gene's germline CDR1 is SGHRS and CDR2 YFSETQ. Here the CDR3 reads CASASGQGNNNEQFF. CDR3 nucleotides: TGCGCCAGCGCGTCTGGGCAGGGGAACAACAATGAGCAGTTCTTC.